This TCR beta chain was captured in a study of T cell responses to AZD1222 COVID-19 vaccine. As for the study in general: Timing groups of about 4 and about 12 weeks for second doses were pooled.

Clones were read by immunoSEQ multiplex PCR, and TCRdb kept only the in-frame ones, dropping some. The table has 100,000 to 120,000 clones, roughly nine tenths seen once. V was clipped by 8 bases and J by 2 bases, with 12 bases between them. Per germline, CDR1 SEHNR and CDR2 FQNEAQ (reference sequence). The CDR3 is 13 amino acids. A word on this clone: What it binds is not known.

Regarding the study as a whole: Spike-specific TCR breadth and depth rose after two AZD1222 doses. Clonal diversity was possibly underestimated, and the donors were mostly white British, with more females. Regions left unmutated in variants are reportedly the target of nearly half of spike-specific TCRs.

This TCR came from an adult in good health. The source was peripheral blood, collected on day 0 of AZD1222 vaccination. This chain links TRBV7-9 with TRBJ1-1, with unresolved D. CDR3 DNA: TGTGCCAGCGTTTCGACGGGAAACACTGAAGCTTTCTTT. Translation: CASVSTGNTEAFF.